This section outlines one TCR beta chain sequence together with its context. Its antigen is as yet unknown. A much larger clone lies one base from this, so it may be a read error. This likely comes from a read error, as the CDR3 has no conserved phenylalanine or tryptophan at its end. TCR beta CDR3 regions were amplified from RNA. A first-round RT-PCR of the TCR CDR3 used the HTBI primer set. TCRdb re-called the multiplex PCR reads through MiXCR, storing one row per CDR3 protein. The data hold more than 300,000 distinct CDR3 sequences, with 15% to 20% observed a single time. Sampled blood dates from first hyperthyroidism diagnosis, and it precedes any ophthalmopathy symptoms. This CDR3 is 14 amino acids long. Unmatched junction bases numbered 6, after V lost 4 bases and J lost 7 bases. Germline V gives CDR1 SGHRS, CDR2 YFSETQ. This sample was taken from a study of T cells in Graves' hyperthyroidism and ophthalmopathy. Overall study findings and caveats: Ophthalmopathy got predicted by the model a median roughly six months before its onset. A 13 V-J model separated ophthalmopathy from stable hyperthyroidism.

The sequence was collected from a woman aged 25 to 39 with Graves' hyperthyroidism that later progressed to Graves' ophthalmopathy. Sequencing used blood. The V call is TRBV5-1, the J call TRBJ2-1; 9 positions agree with TRBD1. This CDR3 is CASSTQGAQNEQFS. DNA of the CDR3: TGCGCCAGCAGCACACAGGGGGCTCAGAATGAGCAGTTCTCC.